The 32 T cell receptor beta chains listed next were all sequenced from one sample in a study of molecular identifiers for immune sequencing clone quantification. TCRdb re-called the PCR reads through MiXCR, storing one row per CDR3 protein. The sample carries roughly 93,000 distinct CDR3 sequences, around 20% recorded once. The sequenced sample consisted of naive CD8+ T cells from blood, with Jurkat cell RNA spiked in. The subset: FACS-sorted CD8+CD4-CCR7+CD45RA+ naive T cells. These receptors were taken from a human donor in good health. Some libraries in this study had Jurkat cell RNA spiked in.

This clonotype was picked up many times. The chain links TRBV29-1 to TRBJ2-3; D unclear. Germline CDR1 SQVTM, CDR2 ANQGSEA. The CDR3 extends over 15 amino acids. The germline V and J ends were trimmed by 7 bases and 0 bases, with 17 bases remaining between them. CDR3 bases: TGCAGCGATCAAAACAGTGCATTGAGCACAGATACGCAGTATTTT. Its protein product is CSDQNSALSTDTQYF.

A note on this clonotype: This may arise from a read error, as a much more abundant clone is one base away. The J gene is TRBJ2-3, the V gene TRBV6-1; 10 positions agree with TRBD1. Germline V lookup: CDR1 MNHNS, CDR2 SASEGT. This CDR3 has 15 residues. The CDR3 is CASSDGTGDTDTRYF. Written as DNA, the CDR3 is TGTGCCAGCAGTGACGGGACAGGGGACACAGATACGCGGTATTTT.

This clonotype has ten or more counts. The chain recombines TRBV30 with TRBJ2-3, with a possible D match to TRBD2 (7 bases). The CDR3 spans 15 residues. With 4 bases removed from V and 2 bases from J, the gap between germline ends came to 16 bases. Germline assignment: CDR1 GTSNPN and CDR2 SVGIG (reference sequence). CDR3 in DNA: TGTGCCTGGAATCTTGGAGGGGGGGCCACAGATACGCAGTATTTT. Amino acid sequence: CAWNLGGGATDTQYF.

This clonotype was counted many times. The chain is built from TRBV12-3 or TRBV12-4 and TRBJ2-7; 7 bases are shared with TRBD2. This CDR3 is built from 16 residues. With 2 bases clipped from V and 7 bases from J, the junction kept 14 bases outside the gene matches. The CDR3 sequence: CASSLSPWGGLVEQYF. CDR3 DNA: TGTGCCAGCAGTTTAAGTCCGTGGGGGGGACTCGTGGAGCAGTACTTC.

This chain connects TRBV7-9 to TRBJ1-1; 9 bases match TRBD1. Germline trimming cut 0 bases from V and 5 bases from J; bases unmatched to any gene: 4. The CDR3 has 15 amino acids. The germline V gene has CDR1 SEHNR and CDR2 FQNEAQ (reference sequence). The CDR3 protein is CASSLATGGTTEAFF. The DNA for the CDR3 is TGTGCCAGCAGCTTAGCTACAGGGGGCACGACTGAAGCTTTCTTT.

This clonotype was seen many times. V gene TRBV7-2 combines with J gene TRBJ2-7; 9 nucleotides match TRBD2. Germline-derived CDR1 and CDR2 are SGHTA and FQGNSA. V dropped 3 bases and J dropped 3; count of bases not matched to a gene: 15. This CDR3 is built from 18 residues. The CDR3 bases are TGTGCCAGCAGCTTGGTGGGAACGGCGGGGGGGTACTACTACGAGCAGTACTTC. Translated, it gives CASSLVGTAGGYYYEQYF.

On this clonotype: This sequence may be a read error, since a much larger clone differs from it by one base. The chain carries TRBV7-9 and TRBJ2-7; D may correspond to TRBD1 or TRBD2 (5 bases each). CDR1 and CDR2 (germline): SEHNR, FQNEAQ (reference sequence). There are 12 residues in the CDR3. Between the trimmed V and J ends, which lost 5 bases and 9 bases, there was a span of 14 bases. In DNA form, the CDR3 reads TGTGCCAGCAGCCCGTTGGGGGACGGGCAGTACTTC. This translates into CASSPLGDGQYF.

This clonotype was recorded at least ten times. The chain has TRBV12-3 or TRBV12-4 and TRBJ2-7; TRBD2 is a possible D gene (5 bases). Trimming stripped 2 bases from V and 7 bases from J, with 12 bases between. CDR3 length: 13 residues. The CDR3 is CASSLLGSGEQYF. The DNA of the CDR3 is TGTGCCAGCAGTTTACTGGGATCGGGGGAGCAGTACTTC.

This clonotype was counted at least ten times. V usage is TRBV7-9 and J usage is TRBJ2-5, with D perhaps matching TRBD2 (5 bases). The CDR3 loop spans 15 amino acids. The germline V gene has CDR1 SEHNR and CDR2 FQNEAQ (reference sequence). V was clipped by 4 bases and J by 2 bases, with 14 bases between them. This CDR3 is CASSSNTREQETQYF. CDR3 coding DNA: TGTGCCAGCAGCTCCAACACCCGGGAACAAGAGACCCAGTACTTC.

This clonotype was detected many times. The chain has TRBV28 and TRBJ2-5; the D is unclear. V dropped 5 bases and J dropped 5 bases, with 18 bases sitting between them. The CDR3 spans 15 residues. The germline V gene has CDR1 MDHEN and CDR2 SYDVKM. CDR3 region: CASSPLTHMGETQYF. In DNA, the CDR3 is TGTGCCAGCAGTCCTCTGACCCATATGGGGGAGACCCAGTACTTC.

This clonotype was picked up many times. The chain recombines TRBV13 with TRBJ1-4; 9 bases are a match to TRBD1. V was pared by 0 bases and J by 8 bases, with 10 bases of the junction left unmatched. CDR1 and CDR2 from the germline V gene are PRHDT and FYEKMQ (reference sequence). CDR3 length: 17 amino acids. The CDR3 DNA is TGTGCCAGCAGCTTAGGCCTGCTTCGACAGGGGGAGGAAAAACTGTTTTTT. It translates to CASSLGLLRQGEEKLFF.

This clonotype was seen at least ten times. At one end, the junction sequence differs from germline, possibly due to a read error. J is TRBJ2-1 and V is TRBV2, with TRBD2 as a possible D gene (6 bases). This CDR3 is 11 amino acids long. CDR1 is SNHLY and CDR2 is FYNNEI in the germline V gene. CDR3 loop: CASSGGTPSLF. The CDR3 coding sequence is TGTGCCAGCAGTGGAGGGACTCCTAGTCTTTTC.

Concerning this clonotype itself: Just one base apart from a much larger clone, this may be a read error. The V and J genes are TRBV20-1 and TRBJ1-5; 9 bases line up with TRBD1. J lost 7 bases, V lost 4 bases, and 8 bases had no gene match. The CDR3 loop spans 14 amino acids. In germline, CDR1 is DFQATT, CDR2 SNEGSKA (reference sequence). For the CDR3, the DNA is TGCAGTGCTAAGGACGGACAGGGGATACAGCCCCAGCATTTT. This sequence encodes CSAKDGQGIQPQHF.

This clonotype was recorded many times. The J gene is TRBJ2-7, the V gene TRBV6-2 or TRBV6-3, with unresolved D. V was cut by 6 bases and J by 0 bases, with 9 bases left in between. The CDR3 loop spans 13 amino acids. CDR1 and CDR2 (germline): MNHEY, SVGEGT. The CDR3 region is CASSLGNSYEQYF. DNA for the CDR3: TGTGCCAGCAGCCTGGGGAACTCCTACGAGCAGTACTTC.

This clonotype has a handful of counts. The CDR3 end shows no conserved phenylalanine or tryptophan, and so a read error is likely. The rearrangement uses TRBV29-1 and TRBJ2-7; TRBD2 matches 14 bases. The CDR3 extends over 14 amino acids. Germline CDR1 SQVTM, CDR2 ANQGSEA. V lost 3 bases, J lost 4 bases, and 2 bases stayed unmatched. This CDR3 reads CSVEGLAGEYEQYL. The CDR3 DNA sequence: TGCAGCGTTGAGGGACTAGCGGGAGAGTACGAGCAGTACCTC.

The CDR3 sequence is CASSLEVDRETQYF. Written as DNA, the CDR3 is TGTGCCAGCAGTTTGGAGGTGGATAGAGAGACCCAGTACTTC. The V and J genes are TRBV12-3 or TRBV12-4 and TRBJ2-5; the D gene is possibly TRBD2 (5 bases). The CDR3 length is 14 residues. The V end lost 3 bases, the J end lost 4 bases, and 12 bases lay between the germline ends.

There are many counts of this clonotype. This sequence joins TRBV29-1 and TRBJ2-3, with D possibly being TRBD1 (5 bases). Trimming pared 4 bases from V and 4 bases from J, leaving 24 bases between. The CDR3 has 17 amino acids. Per germline, CDR1 SQVTM and CDR2 ANQGSEA. The CDR3 bases are TGCAGCGTTGTTATTCGTCTGTTCAGGGTTTCGGCAGATACGCAGTATTTT. Its translation: CSVVIRLFRVSADTQYF.

Notes on this clonotype: The junction and the germline gene differ at one end; a read error may be behind it. The V gene is TRBV2, the J gene TRBJ2-3; D gene uncertain. Per the germline V gene, CDR1 is SNHLY and CDR2 is FYNNEI. CDR3 length equals 16 residues. The CDR3 spells CASSDGRQPSTDTQYF. The CDR3 DNA sequence: TGTGCCAGCAGTGACGGGCGGCAGCCAAGCACAGATACGCAATATTTT.

The sample holds many counts of this clonotype. J is TRBJ1-4 and V is TRBV30, with D tentatively TRBD1 (6 bases). The CDR3 contains 14 residues. CDR1 is GTSNPN, CDR2 SVGIG, per germline (reference sequence). Trimming left V 8 bases short and J 2 bases short, with 15 bases between. CDR3 protein: CAGGRDSTNEKLFF. The DNA for the CDR3 is TGTGCCGGGGGCCGTGATTCTACTAATGAAAAACTGTTTTTT.

As regards this clonotype: With a much larger clone just one base away, this may be a read error. This chain uses TRBV7-2 with TRBJ2-1; possibly TRBD2 for D (5 bases). The germline V gene has CDR1 SGHTA and CDR2 FQGNSA. The CDR3 is made up of 15 amino acids. The CDR3 reads CASGFGGFSYNEQFF. The CDR3 coding sequence is TGTGCCAGCGGCTTTGGCGGGTTCTCCTACAATGAGCAGTTCTTC.

Notes on this clonotype: One junction end does not reproduce the germline sequence, and a read error may be involved. The chain uses TRBV10-3 and TRBJ1-1; D might be TRBD1 (5 bases). The CDR3 loop spans 12 amino acids. Per the germline V gene, CDR1 is ENHRY and CDR2 is SYGVKD. CDR3 DNA: TGTGCCATCAACACGCATGGGACTGGAGCTTTCTTT. It is translated as CAINTHGTGAFF.

This clonotype was counted ten times or more. This chain links TRBV7-9 with TRBJ2-3; no reliable D call. With 5 bases removed from V and 6 bases from J, the gap between germline ends came to 9 bases. From germline, CDR1 is SEHNR and CDR2 FQNEAQ (reference sequence). CDR3 length: 12 amino acids. CDR3 protein: CASSPTRDTQYF. As DNA, the CDR3 is TGTGCCAGCAGCCCGACGCGGGATACGCAGTATTTT. Complete variable domain (other parts from reference TRBV7-9 and TRBJ2-3): DTGVSQNPRHKITKRGQNVTFRCDPISEHNRLYWYRQTLGQGPEFLTYFQNEAQLEKSRLLSDRFSAERPKGSFSTLEIQRTEQGDSAMYLCASSPTRDTQYFGPGTRLTVL.

This clonotype has a count of ten or more. The chain recombines TRBV4-1 with TRBJ2-3; the match to TRBD2 covers 8 bases. Per the germline V gene, CDR1 is MGHRA and CDR2 is YSYEKL. J gave up 2 bases and V 0 bases, and 7 bases lay outside the gene matches. The CDR3 spans 17 residues. The DNA for the CDR3 is TGCGCCAGCAGCCAAGAGAGTGTCGGGAGGGACACAGATACGCAGTATTTT. Encoded protein: CASSQESVGRDTDTQYF.

This clonotype was seen at least ten times. The rearrangement links TRBV28 to TRBJ2-5; TRBD1 might be the D (6 bases). Trimming shortened V by 6 bases and J by 5 bases, and 19 bases separated the two germline ends. The CDR3 is 15 amino acids. Germline values: CDR1 MDHEN, CDR2 SYDVKM. The chain's CDR3 is CASSSRPGVEETQYF. Written as DNA, the CDR3 is TGTGCCAGCAGCTCTCGGCCAGGGGTGGAGGAGACCCAGTACTTC.

This clonotype was detected only a few times. The J gene is TRBJ2-7, the V gene TRBV6-5; 10 bases agree with TRBD2. J gave up 3 bases and V 11 bases, and 7 bases lay outside the gene matches. The CDR3 loop spans 13 amino acids. Germline-derived CDR1 and CDR2 are MNHEY and SVGAGI. The CDR3 bases are TGTGCCGGCACGGCTAGCGGGGGCTACGAGCAGTACTTC. Its protein is CAGTASGGYEQYF.

This clonotype was observed at least ten times. V and J are TRBV7-6 and TRBJ2-2; 7 bases agree with TRBD1. The CDR3 contains 17 residues. With 0 bases clipped from V and 2 bases from J, the junction kept 6 bases outside the gene matches. CDR1 is SGHVS and CDR2 is FNYEAQ in the germline V gene. CDR3 loop: CASSLAPRDSNTGELFF. CDR3 sequence (DNA): TGTGCCAGCAGCTTAGCTCCCCGGGACAGCAACACCGGGGAGCTGTTTTTT.

The sample holds many counts of this clonotype. The DNA for the CDR3 is TGCAGCTACAGGGCCACCGGGGAGCTGTTTTTT. It is translated as CSYRATGELFF. The chain has TRBV29-1 and TRBJ2-2, with D tentatively TRBD1 (6 bases). CDR1 and CDR2 (germline): SQVTM, ANQGSEA. There are 11 residues in the CDR3. Trimming pared 8 bases from V and 4 bases from J, leaving 8 bases between.

V is TRBV4-3 and J is TRBJ2-7; D gene ambiguous. The germline V and J ends were trimmed by 0 bases and 3 bases, with 12 bases remaining between them. Germline-derived CDR1 and CDR2 are LGHNA and YSLEER. The CDR3 runs 15 residues. This CDR3 reads CASSQDRRSYYEQYF. The CDR3 nucleotides are TGCGCCAGCAGCCAAGATAGACGGAGCTACTACGAGCAGTACTTC.

The chain combines TRBV6-2 or TRBV6-3 with TRBJ2-7; a possible D gene is TRBD1 (5 bases). The CDR3 length is 14 residues. Per the germline V gene, CDR1 is MNHEY and CDR2 is SVGEGT. V was pared by 6 bases and J by 1 base, with 13 bases between. CDR3 protein: CASSLDISSYEQYF. Written as DNA, the CDR3 is TGTGCCAGCAGCCTGGACATTTCGTCCTACGAGCAGTACTTC.

There are many counts of this clonotype. This chain connects TRBV5-1 to TRBJ2-6; TRBD1 matches 9 bases. The trim removed 4 bases at V and 1 base at J, leaving 12 bases unmatched. This CDR3 spans 19 amino acids. Per the germline V gene, CDR1 is SGHRS and CDR2 is YFSETQ. This chain's CDR3 is CASSASTGTGLSGANVLTF. Here the CDR3 DNA reads TGCGCCAGCAGCGCGAGTACCGGGACAGGGTTATCTGGGGCCAACGTCCTGACTTTC.

This clonotype was observed many times. The CDR3 loop reads CASSRGGRSSYNEQFF. The CDR3 DNA is TGTGCCAGTAGTAGAGGCGGGAGGAGCTCCTACAATGAGCAGTTCTTC. This chain uses TRBV19 with TRBJ2-1, with 8 bases fitting TRBD2. Losses at the gene ends were 4 bases for V and 0 bases for J; bases not matched to a gene: 5. Per the germline V gene, CDR1 is LNHDA and CDR2 is SQIVND (reference sequence). The length of the CDR3 is 16 residues.

This clonotype was counted at least ten times. The chain has TRBV6-2 or TRBV6-3 and TRBJ1-5, with D unresolved. Deletions cut 6 bases from V and 1 base from J, with 31 bases between. The CDR3 totals 21 residues. In germline, CDR1 is MNHEY, CDR2 SVGEGT. The CDR3 here is CASRGPSEQRQVLYSNQPQHF. The DNA of the CDR3 is TGTGCCAGCAGAGGCCCCTCAGAACAGCGCCAAGTCCTTTACAGCAATCAGCCCCAGCATTTT.